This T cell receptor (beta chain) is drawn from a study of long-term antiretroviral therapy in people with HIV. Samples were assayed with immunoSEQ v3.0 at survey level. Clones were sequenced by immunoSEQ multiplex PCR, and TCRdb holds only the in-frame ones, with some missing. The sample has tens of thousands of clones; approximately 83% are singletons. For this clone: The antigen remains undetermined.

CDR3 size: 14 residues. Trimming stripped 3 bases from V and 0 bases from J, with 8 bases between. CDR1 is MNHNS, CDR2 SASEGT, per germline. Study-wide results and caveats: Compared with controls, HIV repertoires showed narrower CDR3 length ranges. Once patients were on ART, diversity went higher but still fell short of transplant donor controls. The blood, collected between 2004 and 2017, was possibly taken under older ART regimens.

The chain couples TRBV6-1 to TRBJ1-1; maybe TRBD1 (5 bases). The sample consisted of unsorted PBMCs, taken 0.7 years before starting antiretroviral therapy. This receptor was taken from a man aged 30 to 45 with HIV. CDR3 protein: CASSDGGMNTEAFF. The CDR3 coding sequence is TGTGCCAGCAGTGACGGGGGTATGAACACTGAAGCTTTCTTT.